This passage covers 8 T cell receptor beta chains from one sample sequenced in a study of T cell clonality in common variable immunodeficiency. Clones were sequenced by immunoSEQ multiplex PCR, and TCRdb holds only the in-frame ones, with some missing. This sample has some 28,000 clones, each found more than once. What was sequenced was peripheral blood mononuclear cells. These receptors were obtained from a person aged 18 to 69 in good health.

This clone was counted only a few times. The missing CDR3 end, 3 residues past where the read stops, is filled in from the germline J gene. V and J are TRBV23-1 and TRBJ1-5; weak D call: TRBD1 (6 bases). TRBV23-1 has ORF status, its function being uncertain. The germline V and J ends were trimmed by 6 bases and 0 bases, with 24 bases remaining between them. This CDR3 comprises 19 residues. The CDR3 here is CASRGGGRVFPYSNQPQHF. The sequenced part of the CDR3 DNA is TGCGCCAGCAGAGGGGGGGGCAGGGTTTTCCCGTATAGCAATCAGCCC.

This clone was observed at least ten times. The CDR3 extends 3 residues past the end of the read, so its final part is completed from the germline J gene. This chain links TRBV18 with TRBJ2-2, with 11 bases fitting TRBD1. The CDR3 consists of 14 residues. The germline gives CDR1 KGHSH, CDR2 LQKENI. V lost 9 bases to trimming and J lost 4 bases; unmatched junction nucleotides: 4. Incomplete CDR3 DNA: TGTGCCAGTGGACAGGGGGCAGGCACCGGGGAG. Translating gives CASGQGAGTGE. In full, the CDR3 is CASGQGAGTGELFF.

Many counts were recorded for this clone. With the read ending 3 residues before the CDR3 end, the germline J gene is used to fill in that end. This chain links TRBV5-1 with TRBJ1-5; 10 positions agree with TRBD1. The CDR3 extends over 17 amino acids. From germline, CDR1 is SGHRS and CDR2 YFSETQ. V lost 0 bases, J lost 5 bases, and 8 bases stayed unmatched. CDR3 sequence reads: CASSLGGTGDGYQPQHF. CDR3 bases read: TGCGCCAGCAGCTTGGGTGGGACAGGGGACGGTTATCAGCCC.

This clone was picked up many times. From the germline J gene comes the end of the CDR3, since the read stops 3 residues before it. The rearrangement joins TRBV18 to TRBJ1-5; 9 bases are shared with TRBD1. The CDR3 loop spans 14 amino acids. The germline gives CDR1 KGHSH, CDR2 LQKENI. Trimming removed 3 bases from V and 9 bases from J; junction bases left unmatched: 6. Incomplete CDR3 DNA: TGTGCCAGCTCACCGGGACAGGGCGTTAGGCCC. Its protein product is CASSPGQGVRP. The full CDR3 is CASSPGQGVRPQHF.

This clone came up many times. The read ends 3 residues early relative to the CDR3; the germline J gene fills the gap. The V gene is TRBV20-1, the J gene TRBJ1-1, with D unresolved. CDR3 length equals 14 residues. The germline V gene has CDR1 DFQATT and CDR2 SNEGSKA (reference sequence). The V gene lost 2 bases and the J gene lost 5 bases, with 15 bases spanning the gap. The part of the CDR3 DNA that was read is TGCAGTGCTAGAAGCGCCCGGACGGGGACTGAA. Protein product: CSARSARTGTE. The complete CDR3 protein is CSARSARTGTEAFF.

The CDR3 bases that were read are TGCGCCAGCAGCTTGGCTACTAGGTACGAG. Protein: CASSLATRYE. The whole CDR3 sequence is CASSLATRYEQYF. J is TRBJ2-7 and V is TRBV5-1; D possibly corresponds to TRBD2 (5 bases). The read terminates 3 residues ahead of where the CDR3 ends, so the germline J gene completes it. This CDR3 has 13 amino acids. Germline loops: CDR1 SGHRS, CDR2 YFSETQ. The V end lost 0 bases, the J end lost 4 bases, and 8 bases lay between the germline ends.

This clone was observed a few times. The read is 3 residues too short to cover the CDR3 end, so that end is filled in from the germline J gene. This chain uses TRBV18 with TRBJ2-5, with D possibly called TRBD1 or TRBD2 (5 bases each). The V gene's germline CDR1 is KGHSH and CDR2 LQKENI. This CDR3 spans 13 amino acids. The V gene lost 6 bases and the J gene lost 5 bases, with 13 bases spanning the gap. This chain's CDR3 is CASSRLEGETQYF. The sequenced part of the CDR3 DNA is TGTGCCAGCTCCCGACTTGAGGGGGAGACC. The full variable domain, completed using reference TRBV18 and TRBJ2-5, is NAGVMQNPRHLVRRRGQEARLRCSPMKGHSHVYWYRQLPEEGLKFMVYLQKENIIDESGMPKERFSAEFPKEGPSILRIQQVVRGDSAAYFCASSRLEGETQYFGPGTRLLVL.

Regarding this clone: The read ends 3 residues before the CDR3 terminus; that terminus is restored from the germline J gene. This chain connects TRBV7-4 to TRBJ2-1, with D tentatively TRBD2 (7 bases). This CDR3 has 17 residues. Deletions cut 2 bases from V and 2 bases from J, with 16 bases between. Per the germline V gene, CDR1 is SGHVT and CDR2 is SQSDAQ. This CDR3 reads CASSLRKSGGTYNEQFF. CDR3 DNA (partial): TGTGCCAGCAGCTTAAGAAAATCGGGGGGCACCTACAATGAG.